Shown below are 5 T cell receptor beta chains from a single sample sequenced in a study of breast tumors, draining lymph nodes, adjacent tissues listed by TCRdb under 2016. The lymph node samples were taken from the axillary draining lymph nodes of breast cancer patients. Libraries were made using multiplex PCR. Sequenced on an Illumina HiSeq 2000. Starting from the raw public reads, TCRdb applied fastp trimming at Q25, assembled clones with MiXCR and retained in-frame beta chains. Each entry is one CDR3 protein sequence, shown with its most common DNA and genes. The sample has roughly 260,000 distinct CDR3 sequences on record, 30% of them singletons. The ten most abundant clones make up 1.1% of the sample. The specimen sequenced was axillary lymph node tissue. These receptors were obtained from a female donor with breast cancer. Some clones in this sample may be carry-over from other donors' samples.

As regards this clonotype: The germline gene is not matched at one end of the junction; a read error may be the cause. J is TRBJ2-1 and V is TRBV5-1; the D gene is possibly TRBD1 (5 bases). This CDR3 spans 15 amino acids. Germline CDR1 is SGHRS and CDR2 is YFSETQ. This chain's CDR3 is CASSLAQGSYNEQLF. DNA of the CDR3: TGCGCCAGCAGCTTGGCCCAGGGTTCCTACAATGAGCAGCTCTTC. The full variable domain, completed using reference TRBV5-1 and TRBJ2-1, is KAGVTQTPRYLIKTRGQQVTLSCSPISGHRSVSWYQQTPGQGLQFLFEYFSETQRNKGNFPGRFSGRQFSNSRSEMNVSTLELGDSALYLCASSLAQGSYNEQLFGPGTRLTVL.

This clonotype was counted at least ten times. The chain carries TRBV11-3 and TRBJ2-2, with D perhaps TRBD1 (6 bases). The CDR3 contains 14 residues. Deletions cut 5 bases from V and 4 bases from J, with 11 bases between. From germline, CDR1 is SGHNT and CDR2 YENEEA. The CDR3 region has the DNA TGTGCCAGCAGCATCCAGGGGAGCACCGGGGAGCTGTTTTTT. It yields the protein CASSIQGSTGELFF.

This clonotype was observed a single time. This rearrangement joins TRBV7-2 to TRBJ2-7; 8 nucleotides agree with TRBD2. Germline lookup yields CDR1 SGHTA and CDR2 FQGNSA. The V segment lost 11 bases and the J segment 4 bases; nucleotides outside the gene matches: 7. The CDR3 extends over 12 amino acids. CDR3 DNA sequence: TGTGCCCCGGCTAGCGGGTCGTACGAGCAGTACTTC. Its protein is CAPASGSYEQYF.

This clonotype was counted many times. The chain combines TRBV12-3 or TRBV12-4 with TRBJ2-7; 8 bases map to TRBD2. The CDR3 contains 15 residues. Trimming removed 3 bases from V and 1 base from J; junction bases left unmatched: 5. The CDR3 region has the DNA TGTGCCAGCAGTTTGGTCACGGGAGGGTCCTACGAGCAGTACTTC. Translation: CASSLVTGGSYEQYF.

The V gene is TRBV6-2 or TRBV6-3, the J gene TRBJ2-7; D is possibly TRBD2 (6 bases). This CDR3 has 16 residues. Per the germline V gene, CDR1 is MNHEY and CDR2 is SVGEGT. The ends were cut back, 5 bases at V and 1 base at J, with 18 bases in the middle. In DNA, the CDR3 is TGTGCCAGCAGTCACCTGCCGGGAGCCAGTTCCTACGAGCAGTACTTC. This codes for CASSHLPGASSYEQYF.